This is a list of T cell receptor beta chains from one sample in a study of T-cell reconstitution after alpha-beta-depleted transplantation in children. TCRdb reprocessed the PCR reads via MiXCR and lists one record per CDR3 protein. The data contain around 370,000 distinct CDR3 sequences, 10% of them seen just once; the ten biggest clones take up less than 2.5%. Here the sequenced sample was PBMCs from the stem cell graft donor, taken from the stem cell graft. These receptors were taken from a human donor who donated a stem cell graft to a child with acute lymphoblastic leukemia. The CDR3 runs from the conserved cysteine through the conserved F or W. A D gene is named only where the DNA matches it firmly. Clone sizes are given selectively: once, few, many, or a class where the clone is expanded.

DNA | CDR3 | size | D | J | V
TGCAGCGTTGAACAGGGGGACACCGGGGAGCTGTTTTTT | CSVEQGDTGELFF | many | TRBD1 | TRBJ2-2 | TRBV29-1
TGCGCCAGCAGCTCACCTGATGAGACCCAGTACTTC | CASSSPDETQYF | many | - | TRBJ2-5 | TRBV5-1
TGTGCCAGCCGACAGAGCTCCTATAATTCACCCCTCCACTTT | CASRQSSYNSPLHF | many | - | TRBJ1-6 | TRBV2
TGCGCCAGCAGCCCCCTCCTAGGGCAGGGGTGGGACAATGAGCAGTTCTTC | CASSPLLGQGWDNEQFF | - | - | TRBJ2-1 | TRBV4-1
TGTGCCAGCAGTTCCCGGGCCCTCCCTTCCGGGGAGACCCAGTACTTC | CASSSRALPSGETQYF | - | - | TRBJ2-5 | TRBV6-2/TRBV6-3
TGTGCCAGCAGCCAATTAGGGGACTCTTGGGAGCAGTACTTC | CASSQLGDSWEQYF | many | - | TRBJ2-7 | TRBV7-9
TGCGCCAGCAGCCAATTGGGACCCCTCCACTTT | CASSQLGPLHF | - | - | TRBJ1-6 | TRBV4-1
TGCAGCGTTGACCGCAGGGGTGAGGTAGCGGGTACCCAAGAGACCCAGTACTTC | CSVDRRGEVAGTQETQYF | few | - | TRBJ2-5 | TRBV29-1
TGTGCCAGCAGCCCAACCACCGCTGGCACTATAGAGCAGTTCTTC | CASSPTTAGTIEQFF | - | - | TRBJ2-1 | TRBV7-6
TGCAGCGTTGAAGAGGGCTCCCAGCAGTTCTTC | CSVEEGSQQFF | many | - | TRBJ2-1 | TRBV29-1
TGCAGTGCTACTGGGGATGGGACCAGTAAGGCCAAAAACATTCAGTACTTC | CSATGDGTSKAKNIQYF | many | - | TRBJ2-4 | TRBV20-1
TGTGCCAGCAGCGTAAGTCGCGTATCCGGGACCCAGGATGAGCAGTTCTTC | CASSVSRVSGTQDEQFF | - | - | TRBJ2-1 | TRBV9
TGTGCCAGCCTTACCACCCCCATAGACAACACTGAAGCTTTCTTT | CASLTTPIDNTEAFF | many | - | TRBJ1-1 | TRBV12-3/TRBV12-4
TGTGCCAGCTCACCACGGGGACAGCTTTACGAGCAGTACTTC | CASSPRGQLYEQYF | - | TRBD1 | TRBJ2-7 | TRBV18
TGCAGTGCCCCGAGGCGGGGGCCTAGGGCCAACGTCCTGACTTTC | CSAPRRGPRANVLTF | few | - | TRBJ2-6 | TRBV20-1
TGTGCCAGCAGTCTGCACCCAGAGTACCAAGAGACCCAGTACTTC | CASSLHPEYQETQYF | few | - | TRBJ2-5 | TRBV27
TGTGCCAGCAGTCAAAGCCGCAGCAGGAGACTAGCGGGAGAGGCCACAGATACGCAGTATTTT | CASSQSRSRRLAGEATDTQYF | few | TRBD2 | TRBJ2-3 | TRBV6-4
TGTGCCAGCAGTTACTTGAGGGGACAGGGGTACAATGAGCAGTTCTTC | CASSYLRGQGYNEQFF | many | TRBD1 | TRBJ2-1 | TRBV6-2/TRBV6-3
TGCGCCAGCAGCGCCGGGACAGGGGGATTAGCAGATACGCAGTATTTT | CASSAGTGGLADTQYF | many | TRBD1 | TRBJ2-3 | TRBV5-1
TGTGCCAGCAGCCAACTAGCCGTATCCTACAATGAGCAGTTCTTC | CASSQLAVSYNEQFF | many | - | TRBJ2-1 | TRBV7-3
TGTGCCAGTAGTGTAGCAGGGTCCCGCGAGCAGTACTTC | CASSVAGSREQYF | few | - | TRBJ2-7 | TRBV19
TGTGCCAGCAGTGAAGCGTTGCGCGCCGAGCAGTACTTC | CASSEALRAEQYF | - | - | TRBJ2-7 | TRBV6-1
TGTGCCAGCAGGCGGTCGACTGGCTCCTACGAGCAGTACTTC | CASRRSTGSYEQYF | few | - | TRBJ2-7 | TRBV28
TGTGCCAGCAGCTCCTCCCATTGGGGTCAGAACACCGGGGAGCTGTTTTTT | CASSSSHWGQNTGELFF | - | - | TRBJ2-2 | TRBV7-8
TGTGCCAGCAGCGTAGGATGGTCGGCGGGAGGCGTTAAGGATGAGCAGTTCTTC | CASSVGWSAGGVKDEQFF | few | TRBD2 | TRBJ2-1 | TRBV9
TGTGCCAGCAGCTTTTACGGGCAAGAGACCCAGTACTTC | CASSFYGQETQYF | few | - | TRBJ2-5 | TRBV7-2
TGTGCCAGCTCATTGATCGGGGATAGCAATCAGCCCCAGCATTTT | CASSLIGDSNQPQHF | - | - | TRBJ1-5 | TRBV18
TGTGCCAGCAGGCCGGGACAGGGATTTAATTCACCCCTCCACTTT | CASRPGQGFNSPLHF | few | TRBD1 | TRBJ1-6 | TRBV6-1